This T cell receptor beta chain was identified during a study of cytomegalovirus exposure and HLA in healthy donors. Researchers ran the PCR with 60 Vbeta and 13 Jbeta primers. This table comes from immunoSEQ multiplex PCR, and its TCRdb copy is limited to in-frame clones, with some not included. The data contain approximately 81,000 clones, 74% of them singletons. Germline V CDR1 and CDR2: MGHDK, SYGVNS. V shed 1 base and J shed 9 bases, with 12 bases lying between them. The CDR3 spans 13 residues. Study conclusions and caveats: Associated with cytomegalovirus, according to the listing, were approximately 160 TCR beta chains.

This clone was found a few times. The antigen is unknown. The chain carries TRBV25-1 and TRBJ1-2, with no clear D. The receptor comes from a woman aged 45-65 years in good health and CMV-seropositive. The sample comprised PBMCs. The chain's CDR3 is CASSESGEASYTF. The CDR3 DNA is TGTGCCAGCAGTGAATCTGGGGAGGCGAGCTACACCTTC.